The subject of this entry is one T cell receptor (beta chain). Its antigen is still unknown. The assay was immunoSEQ multiplex PCR, and TCRdb's table has in-frame clones only and misses some. The sample contains tens of thousands of clones, about 77% of which appear only once. The data stem from a study of radiotherapy plus CTLA-4 blockade in lung cancer. Findings of the study overall: Increased serum interferon-beta after radiation also reportedly predicted response strongly. TCR clones originating in tumors grew in number in blood after radiotherapy plus ipilimumab.

Trimming stripped 3 bases from V and 3 bases from J, with 8 bases between. Germline CDR1 reads SGHNT; CDR2 reads YENEEA. This CDR3 region has 14 residues. The gene calls are TRBV11-3 and TRBJ2-2, with D unclear. This clonotype was obtained from a human donor with non-small cell lung cancer who had stable disease on radiotherapy plus ipilimumab. The sample was peripheral blood, taken from a patient treated with radiotherapy plus ipilimumab. DNA of the CDR3: TGTGCCAGCAGCTTGAACAGTTACACCGGGGAGCTGTTTTTT. It is translated as CASSLNSYTGELFF.